The entry below describes one T cell receptor beta chain. Its antigen target is currently unknown. The record has no base qualities; no much larger clone is one base away. These data come from a study of vaccination effects on CD4 cells after COVID-19 (dated by TCRdb to between 2021 and 2023). Notes on the research overall: The ViraFEST assay stimulated PBMC with viral peptide pools and then used TCR sequencing to identify antigen-specific CD4+ T cell clonotypes by expansion. Across the study, the median time from the second dose to post-vaccine sampling was 72 days (range 14 to 241). Two million PBMC per well were cultured in IMDM with 5% human AB serum, 8 to 10 IU/ml IL-2 and gentamicin, plus 10 ug/ml peptides. SARS-CoV-2 spike-specific CD4+ TCR repertoires from before and after mRNA vaccination were compared in COVID-19 convalescent patients and in infection-naive vaccine recipients. A total of ten to eleven COVID-19 convalescent patients and a handful of SARS-CoV-2-naive healthy vaccine recipients were included in the full study. Cultures from other donors in the study were sequenced using the Oncomine TCR Beta short-read assay on an Illumina iSeq 100. General study outcomes and caveats: Only a small number of convalescent patients were included, and no early post-infection timepoints were available, which limited the study. In healthy vaccine recipients, vaccine-induced clones were almost all SARS-CoV-2 mono-reactive, with only 1 of 255 being cross-reactive with common cold coronaviruses. At late post-vaccination timepoints, both infection-induced and vaccine-induced clones showed marked clonal contraction, consistent with waning T cell responses.

Preparation of the library involved the immunoSEQ multiplex PCR assay. DNA from the CD4+ T cells that had been cultured and isolated underwent TCR beta CDR3 sequencing. Concerning the study's data processing: Non-productive TCR sequences were discarded, and reads were trimmed to the CDR3 region, with only CDR3s of 7 or more amino acids retained. The MANAFEST web app was used to identify antigen-specific clonotypes by comparing expansion in peptide wells with expansion in reference cultures. To count as positive, a clone had to show expansion at FDR<0.05 compared with the reference and with all other wells, an odds ratio above 5, and a frequency above 0.1% in two replicate wells. Clonotypes significantly expanded in SARS-CoV-2 spike wells and in at least one common cold coronavirus spike condition were defined as cross-reactive. CDR3 similarity was assessed by Levenshtein distance with the stringdist R package, and unrooted trees were built with ape in R 3.6.1. Sourced from immuneACCESS, this table was stored by TCRdb with only in-frame sequences that have V and J called. A share of the clones is absent; for the studies checked, an unresolved V gene accounts for under half, and the remainder has no known explanation. V and J calls and clone size are copied from that table; D and trimming were computed from the DNA. The sample records tens of thousands of clones, approximately 73% of which are singletons. The ten largest clones add up to about 2.3% of the sample.

After less than 13 days of culture, CD4+ T cells were isolated with the EasySep CD4+ T cell isolation kit. Each participant received two doses of an mRNA SARS-CoV-2 vaccine, either BNT162b2 or mRNA-1273. None of the healthy vaccine recipients had a prior SARS-CoV-2 infection, which was confirmed by nucleocapsid antibody tests that came back negative both before and after vaccination. On days 3 and 7, half of the culture medium was replaced with fresh IL-2-containing medium. Each peptide stimulation condition was cultured in triplicate wells unless otherwise noted. PBMC were separated from whole blood using Ficoll-Paque Plus gradient centrifugation and were then either cryopreserved at -140C or used fresh. Genomic DNA was extracted from cultured CD4+ T cells with the QIAamp micro DNA kit. The germline ends are 15 bases apart after V is trimmed by 0 bases and J by 8 bases. For CDR1 and CDR2, the germline V gene lists SGHTS and YDEGEE. Counted from cysteine to valine, this CDR3 has 14 amino acids. Only the CDR3 region is kept as DNA, spanning 42 bases read in frame from base 1.

This chain is built from TRBV5-8 and TRBJ2-7; D gene: possibly TRBD1, on 6 matching bases. The receptor comes from a human donor who received a COVID-19 vaccine. The specimen was CD4+ T cells from PBMCs cultured without peptide, collected after COVID-19 vaccination. The CDR3 in this case is CASSLGPGDIKQYV. The sequenced DNA: TGTGCCAGCAGCTTGGGCCCAGGGGATATCAAGCAGTACGTC.